The clone carrying this T cell receptor (beta chain) was recorded many times. Its specificity is not known. Germline-derived CDR1 and CDR2 are SGHRS and YFSETQ. V was shortened by 0 bases and J by 2 bases, with 14 bases between the two germline ends. This CDR3 has 16 residues. From the 5' RACE reads, TCRdb called clonotypes with MiXCR, one entry per CDR3 protein. Counted here are 50,000 to 70,000 distinct CDR3 sequences, around 6.5% occurring once; the ten biggest clones make up 5%. The sample originates from a study of CD8 T cells in ankylosing spondylitis. Study-level results: Researchers reportedly found disease-linked clones significantly enriched in matched ankylosing spondylitis synovial fluid.

The sample taken for sequencing was synovial fluid, either unsorted or a sorted T cell fraction (not recorded which). The chain uses TRBV5-1 and TRBJ2-5; perhaps TRBD2 as D (6 bases). The source of this sequence is a male donor with ankylosing spondylitis. CDR3 amino acids: CASSLGRGLIQETQYF. The CDR3 DNA reads as TGCGCCAGCAGCTTGGGACGGGGACTCATACAAGAGACCCAGTACTTC.